This T cell receptor (beta chain) was identified during a study of blood T cell repertoires in COVID-19. Looking at the study overall: In each case, the material was cDNA or gDNA derived from T cells, B-cell-depleted T cells, or PBMCs.

V lost 5 bases to trimming and J lost 2 bases, with 10 bases between them. The CDR3 sequence is 14 residues long. Germline V gene lookup returns CDR1 SGHNT and CDR2 YENEEA. Everyone who took part was 18 to 89 years old, and they came from 24 US areas. For recovered donors of Cohort 3, there were two negative PCRs, clearance, or symptom resolution. Original methodology: Reference gene primer amplification gave estimated nucleated cell counts. Clones were sequenced by immunoSEQ multiplex PCR, and TCRdb holds only the in-frame ones, with some missing. V and J calls and clone size are given by that table; D and trimming were obtained from the DNA. The sample lists some 300,000 clones, 70% to 90% seen once, with about 4% in the top ten.

The sample taken for sequencing was PBMCs or T cells enriched from blood (not recorded which). The V and J genes are TRBV11-3 and TRBJ1-3; D is ambiguous. This clonotype was obtained from a man aged 25 to 40 who had recovered from COVID-19. This CDR3 is CASSLLTTGNTIYF. CDR3 coding DNA: TGTGCCAGCAGCCTCCTGACTACTGGAAACACCATATATTTT.